A single sample is the source of the 28 T cell receptor beta chains below, sequenced in a study of regulatory T cells in long-lasting Graves disease. As to time point: persistent/refractory GD, antithyroid drugs over 5 years with positive TRAb. RNA isolated from PBMCs was used to make the TCR library. Assembly of TCR beta libraries relied on iRepertoire HTBI primers together with Arm-PCR of CDR3 regions. Via MiXCR, TCRdb re-called the multiplex PCR reads, giving one row per CDR3 protein. The sample contains about 470,000 distinct CDR3 sequences, 20% to 25% of which appear only once. The sequences come from peripheral blood mononuclear cells (PBMCs), collected when the disease was refractory, from a patient treated with antithyroid drugs. The receptors come from a female donor with Graves disease.

A remark on this clonotype: Being one base from a much bigger clone, this may be a read error. V usage is TRBV19 and J usage is TRBJ1-1; D not certain. The CDR3 is made up of 13 amino acids. V lost 3 bases and J 1 base, leaving 6 bases between the germline ends. Germline V gives CDR1 LNHDA, CDR2 SQIVND (reference sequence). The CDR3 is CASSMVENTEAFF. CDR3 nucleotides: TGTGCCAGTAGTATGGTGGAGAACACTGAAGCTTTCTTT.

This clonotype was observed a handful of times. The V and J genes are TRBV27 and TRBJ2-7, with no clear D. V was shortened by 0 bases and J by 4 bases, with 7 bases between the two germline ends. The CDR3 loop spans 13 amino acids. Germline CDR1 is MNHEY and CDR2 is SMNVEV (reference sequence). CDR3 residues: CASSLSFMYEQYF. As DNA, the CDR3 is TGTGCCAGCAGTTTATCGTTCATGTACGAGCAGTACTTC.

This clonotype appeared many times. The V call is TRBV7-9, the J call TRBJ1-1; D is uncertain. The germline gives CDR1 SEHNR, CDR2 FQNEAQ (reference sequence). V was shortened by 6 bases and J by 7 bases, with 9 bases between the two germline ends. The CDR3 covers 11 residues. The CDR3 sequence is CASSLGSEAFF. The CDR3 DNA is TGTGCCAGCAGTCTAGGAAGTGAAGCTTTCTTT. Full variable domain (rest looked up from reference TRBV7-9 and TRBJ1-1): DTGVSQNPRHKITKRGQNVTFRCDPISEHNRLYWYRQTLGQGPEFLTYFQNEAQLEKSRLLSDRFSAERPKGSFSTLEIQRTEQGDSAMYLCASSLGSEAFFGQGTRLTVV.

V gene TRBV9 combines with J gene TRBJ2-7; TRBD1 or TRBD2 may be the D gene (5 bases each). From germline, CDR1 is SGDLS and CDR2 YYNGEE. V was trimmed by 2 bases and J by 3 bases, leaving 15 bases between them. This CDR3 has 15 residues. The CDR3 DNA sequence: TGTGCCAGCAGCGTGGATCCGGGACGCAACTACGAGCAGTACTTC. Translating it yields CASSVDPGRNYEQYF.

There are a few counts of this clonotype. The chain has TRBV6-1 and TRBJ2-1; 10 nucleotides align to TRBD2. From germline, CDR1 is MNHNS and CDR2 SASEGT. CDR3 size: 15 residues. The V and J ends lost 6 bases and 8 bases, in that order; junction bases with no gene match: 10. CDR3 sequence: CASRPSGSLGHEQFF. The DNA for the CDR3 is TGTGCCAGCAGACCTAGCGGGAGTTTGGGCCATGAGCAGTTCTTC.

The chain has TRBV29-1 and TRBJ2-2; 9 bases align to TRBD1. The CDR3 is 15 residues long. Germline assignment: CDR1 SQVTM and CDR2 ANQGSEA. V trimming: 6 bases; J trimming: 5 bases; junction bases outside the gene matches: 10. Here the CDR3 DNA reads TGCAGCGTCCTAACCAGGGACAGGGAAACCGGGGAGCTGTTTTTT. Protein product: CSVLTRDRETGELFF.

There are many counts of this clonotype. This chain joins TRBV2 and TRBJ2-7; TRBD1 matches at 7 bases. The CDR3 is 15 amino acids. Germline V lookup: CDR1 SNHLY, CDR2 FYNNEI. Unmatched junction bases numbered 6, after V lost 1 base and J lost 3 bases. The CDR3 region has the DNA TGTGCCAGCAGTGAAGGGACAGGCACACTCTACGAGCAGTACTTC. This sequence encodes CASSEGTGTLYEQYF. Full variable domain (outside the CDR3, taken from reference TRBV2 and TRBJ2-7): EPEVTQTPSHQVTQMGQEVILRCVPISNHLYFYWYRQILGQKVEFLVSFYNNEISEKSEIFDDQFSVERPDGSNFTLKIRSTKLEDSAMYFCASSEGTGTLYEQYFGPGTRLTVT.

The table lists this clonotype with a few counts. The rearrangement joins TRBV6-1 to TRBJ1-6; D remains unclear. Germline values: CDR1 MNHNS, CDR2 SASEGT. V was clipped by 4 bases and J by 7 bases, with 14 bases between them. The CDR3 totals 15 residues. The CDR3 region is CASSGLGIWNSPLHF. CDR3 in DNA: TGTGCCAGCAGTGGGCTCGGGATTTGGAATTCACCCCTCCACTTT.

The chain is built from TRBV6-1 and TRBJ1-1, with D unresolved. Per germline, CDR1 MNHNS and CDR2 SASEGT. With 7 bases removed from V and 3 bases from J, the gap between germline ends came to 15 bases. The CDR3 has 14 amino acids. CDR3 in DNA: TGTGCCAGCATCTCGGCCCTTTTGGACACTGAAGCTTTCTTT. This gives the protein CASISALLDTEAFF.

The rearrangement uses TRBV5-1 and TRBJ2-2; the D is unclear. Trimming stripped 4 bases from V and 2 bases from J, with 9 bases between. This CDR3 comprises 14 residues. Germline V gives CDR1 SGHRS, CDR2 YFSETQ. The CDR3 reads CASSPTRNTGELFF. Here the CDR3 DNA reads TGCGCCAGCAGCCCGACACGAAACACCGGGGAGCTGTTTTTT.

Only a few counts were recorded for this clonotype. CDR3 residues: CSAREGDPEAFF. For the CDR3, the DNA is TGCAGTGCTAGAGAGGGGGATCCCGAAGCTTTCTTT. The chain has TRBV20-1 and TRBJ1-1, with a tentative D call TRBD1 (5 bases). Germline loops: CDR1 DFQATT, CDR2 SNEGSKA (reference sequence). The V gene lost 0 bases and the J gene lost 8 bases, with 10 bases spanning the gap. This CDR3 contains 12 residues.

The gene calls are TRBV20-1 and TRBJ1-4, with D perhaps matching TRBD1 (5 bases). Looked up from germline, CDR1 is DFQATT and CDR2 is SNEGSKA (reference sequence). Deletions cut 0 bases from V and 7 bases from J, with 15 bases between. The CDR3 extends over 15 amino acids. CDR3 amino acids: CSARDGKGWSEKLFF. The CDR3 nucleotides read TGCAGTGCTAGAGATGGGAAGGGGTGGAGTGAAAAACTGTTTTTT.

This clonotype showed up many times. The chain combines TRBV6-1 with TRBJ1-2; unclear D gene. The CDR3 has 13 residues. V lost 7 bases and J lost 2, with 11 bases in between. Germline CDR1 and CDR2: MNHNS and SASEGT. The CDR3 DNA reads TGTGCCAGCAATCCGGGCAGAAACTATGGCTACACCTTC. Translating it yields CASNPGRNYGYTF.

This clonotype was recorded at least ten times. The chain employs TRBV5-6 and TRBJ2-5; 8 positions agree with TRBD1. J was trimmed by 3 bases and V by 3 bases; bases with no gene match: 13. The germline V gene encodes CDR1 SGHDT and CDR2 YYEEEE. The CDR3 extends over 17 amino acids. CDR3 amino acids: CASSSVDLDRAKETQYF. In DNA form, the CDR3 reads TGTGCCAGCAGCTCCGTGGATTTGGACAGGGCCAAAGAGACCCAGTACTTC.

This clonotype was seen a handful of times. The genes are TRBV10-2 and TRBJ1-5, with D uncertain. Germline CDR1 is WSHSY and CDR2 is SAAADI. Between the trimmed V and J ends, which lost 0 bases and 2 bases, there was a span of 8 bases. This CDR3 has 15 amino acids. CDR3 sequence: CASSESRSGNQPQHF. The CDR3 nucleotides are TGCGCCAGCAGTGAGTCGAGGTCGGGCAATCAGCCCCAGCATTTT.

This clonotype has more than one count but fewer than ten. This sequence joins TRBV6-2 or TRBV6-3 and TRBJ1-2; 10 bases are a match to TRBD1. Germline V CDR1 and CDR2: MNHEY, SVGEGT. V lost 2 bases to trimming and J lost 12 bases; unmatched junction nucleotides: 9. CDR3 length: 14 amino acids. CDR3 protein: CASSYPDRGGFHTF. The CDR3 DNA follows: TGTGCCAGCAGTTACCCGGACAGGGGGGGGTTCCACACCTTC.

This clonotype has just a few counts. The J gene is TRBJ1-4, the V gene TRBV6-1, with D possibly matching TRBD1 (5 bases). The CDR3 runs 11 residues. The germline CDR1 and CDR2 sequences are MNHNS and SASEGT. Between the trimmed V and J ends, which lost 10 bases and 5 bases, there was a span of 8 bases. The CDR3 DNA reads TGTGCCATCAGACAGAATGAAAAACTGTTTTTT. It codes for CAIRQNEKLFF.

This clonotype was seen at least ten times. The CDR3 sequence: CASRQTGPAMNTEAFF. The CDR3 DNA reads as TGTGCCAGCAGGCAGACAGGCCCCGCAATGAACACTGAAGCTTTCTTT. The chain is built from TRBV28 and TRBJ1-1; D might be TRBD1 (6 bases). CDR3 length equals 16 residues. The ends were cut back, 6 bases at V and 0 bases at J, with 17 bases in the middle. Germline CDR1 and CDR2: MDHEN and SYDVKM.

Points on this clonotype: A far bigger clonotype differs at one base, so this is likely a read error. The J gene is TRBJ2-7, the V gene TRBV5-6; D is ambiguous. The germline V gene has CDR1 SGHDT and CDR2 YYEEEE. The length of the CDR3 is 13 residues. V was shortened by 0 bases and J by 1 base, with 5 bases between the two germline ends. CDR3 DNA: TGTGCCAGCAGCTTGGAAGAATCCTACGAGCAGTACTTC. This translates into CASSLEESYEQYF. The full variable domain, with the rest looked up from reference TRBV5-6 and TRBJ2-7, is DAGVTQSPTHLIKTRGQQVTLRCSPKSGHDTVSWYQQALGQGPQFIFQYYEEEERQRGNFPDRFSGHQFPNYSSELNVNALLLGDSALYLCASSLEESYEQYFGPGTRLTVT.

A word on this clonotype: A much larger clone lies one base from this, so it may be a read error. Lacking the conserved final phenylalanine or tryptophan, this CDR3 likely reflects a read error. The chain couples TRBV29-1 to TRBJ2-5; 7 nucleotides align to TRBD2. There are 16 residues in the CDR3. Germline V gene sequence: CDR1 SQVTM, CDR2 ANQGSEA. CDR3 DNA: TGCACCCCGCGGGGGACTTTCTCCGGGCGGCAAGAGACCCAGTACCTC. Its protein product is CTPRGTFSGRQETQYL.

This clonotype has just a few counts. The chain carries TRBV19 and TRBJ2-7; tentatively, D is TRBD1 (6 bases). The V end was cut by 5 bases, the J end by 2 bases, with 10 bases between. The CDR3 consists of 13 residues. Germline lookup yields CDR1 LNHDA and CDR2 SQIVND (reference sequence). The CDR3 nucleotides are TGTGCCAGTAGTTCACAGGGAGCCTACGAGCAGTACTTC. Protein product: CASSSQGAYEQYF.

As to this clonotype: This may stem from a read error, because a much larger clone lies one nucleotide away. V gene TRBV29-1 combines with J gene TRBJ1-2, with D unresolved. The CDR3 spans 13 residues. CDR1 SQVTM and CDR2 ANQGSEA come from the germline V gene. V was cut by 7 bases and J by 4 bases, with 16 bases left in between. Here the CDR3 reads CSALDGTSYGYTF. For the CDR3, the DNA is TGCAGCGCCCTGGACGGAACTAGCTATGGCTACACCTTC.

This chain joins TRBV4-3 and TRBJ2-1; 9 bases are shared with TRBD2. The germline gives CDR1 LGHNA, CDR2 YSLEER. This CDR3 spans 21 amino acids. The junction had 15 bases not matched to a gene; V was cut back by 0 bases and J by 0 bases. The DNA of the CDR3 is TGCGCCAGCAGCCAAGATGTGGTAGCGGGAGACCTAAGATACTCCTACAATGAGCAGTTCTTC. It is translated as CASSQDVVAGDLRYSYNEQFF.

This clonotype was recorded many times. V is TRBV6-2 or TRBV6-3 and J is TRBJ2-7; 9 bases are a match to TRBD1. The junction had 12 bases not matched to a gene; V was cut back by 0 bases and J by 6 bases. CDR3 length: 17 amino acids. CDR1 and CDR2 from the germline V gene are MNHEY and SVGEGT. DNA for the CDR3: TGTGCCAGCAGTTACTCGAGTCGGGACAGGGTAGATGGCGAGCAGTACTTC. Translated, it gives CASSYSSRDRVDGEQYF.

This clonotype has just a few counts. In this CDR3 the conserved last residue, phenylalanine or tryptophan, is missing, so a read error is likely. The chain uses TRBV27 and TRBJ1-1, with D unresolved. Trimming cost V 2 bases and J 4 bases, with 14 bases left between them. CDR1 MNHEY and CDR2 SMNVEV come from the germline V gene (reference sequence). This CDR3 region has 15 residues. CDR3 sequence reads: CASSLTVGWGTEAFS. The CDR3 nucleotides read TGTGCCAGCAGTTTAACGGTCGGGTGGGGCACTGAAGCTTTCTCT.

This clonotype was counted ten times or more. V and J are TRBV28 and TRBJ2-7; D not resolved. The length of the CDR3 is 14 residues. From germline, CDR1 is MDHEN and CDR2 SYDVKM. V lost 3 bases to trimming and J lost 0 bases, with 9 bases between them. The CDR3 loop is CASSFMQSSYEQYF. For the CDR3, the DNA is TGTGCCAGCAGTTTCATGCAGAGCTCCTACGAGCAGTACTTC.

This clonotype has at least ten counts. This sequence joins TRBV10-3 and TRBJ2-5, with 10 bases fitting TRBD1. CDR3 length: 16 residues. Germline assignment: CDR1 ENHRY and CDR2 SYGVKD. The trim removed 6 bases at V and 3 bases at J, leaving 10 bases unmatched. CDR3 nucleotides: TGTGCCATCAGAACTACCGGGACAGGGGATGAAGAGACCCAGTACTTC. Amino acid sequence: CAIRTTGTGDEETQYF.

This clonotype was picked up many times. The V and J genes are TRBV5-1 and TRBJ2-7; weak D call: TRBD2 (6 bases). CDR3 length: 14 amino acids. V dropped 4 bases and J dropped 1 base, with 12 bases sitting between them. Germline CDR1 is SGHRS and CDR2 is YFSETQ. In nucleotides, the CDR3 is TGCGCCAGCAGCCCCTCGGGGGTTTCCTACGAGCAGTACTTC. Its translation is CASSPSGVSYEQYF.